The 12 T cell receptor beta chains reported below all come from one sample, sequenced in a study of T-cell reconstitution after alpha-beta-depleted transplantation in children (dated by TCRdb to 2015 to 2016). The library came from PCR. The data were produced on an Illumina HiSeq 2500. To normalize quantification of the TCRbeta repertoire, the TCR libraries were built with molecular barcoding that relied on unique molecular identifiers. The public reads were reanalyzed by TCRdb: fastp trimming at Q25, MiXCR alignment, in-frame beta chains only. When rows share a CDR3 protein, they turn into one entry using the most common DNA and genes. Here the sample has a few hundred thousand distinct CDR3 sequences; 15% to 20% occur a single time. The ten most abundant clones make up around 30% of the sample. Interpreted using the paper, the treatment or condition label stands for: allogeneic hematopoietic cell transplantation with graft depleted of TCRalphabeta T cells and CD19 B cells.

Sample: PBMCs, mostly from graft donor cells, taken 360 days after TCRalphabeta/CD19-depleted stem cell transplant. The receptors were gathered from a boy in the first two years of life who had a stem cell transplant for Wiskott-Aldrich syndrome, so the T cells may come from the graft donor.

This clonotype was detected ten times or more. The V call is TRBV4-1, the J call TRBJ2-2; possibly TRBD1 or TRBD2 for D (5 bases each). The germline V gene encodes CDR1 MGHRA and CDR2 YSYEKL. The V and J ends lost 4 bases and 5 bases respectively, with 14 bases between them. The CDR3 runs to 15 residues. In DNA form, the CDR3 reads TGCGCCAGCAGCCCCGGGACGAGGGTAACCGGGGAGCTGTTTTTT. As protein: CASSPGTRVTGELFF.

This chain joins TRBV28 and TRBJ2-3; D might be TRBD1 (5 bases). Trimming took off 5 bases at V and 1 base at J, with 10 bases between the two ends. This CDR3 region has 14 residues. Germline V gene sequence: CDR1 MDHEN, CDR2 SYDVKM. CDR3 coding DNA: TGTGCCAGCAGTCTCAGGGTCGGCACAGATACGCAGTATTTT. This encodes CASSLRVGTDTQYF.

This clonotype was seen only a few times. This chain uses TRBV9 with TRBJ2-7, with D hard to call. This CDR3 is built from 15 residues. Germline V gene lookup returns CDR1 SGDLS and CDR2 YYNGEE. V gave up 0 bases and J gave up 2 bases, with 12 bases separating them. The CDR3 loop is CASSVAVGRAYEQYF. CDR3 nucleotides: TGTGCCAGCAGCGTAGCGGTCGGTCGAGCCTACGAGCAGTACTTC.

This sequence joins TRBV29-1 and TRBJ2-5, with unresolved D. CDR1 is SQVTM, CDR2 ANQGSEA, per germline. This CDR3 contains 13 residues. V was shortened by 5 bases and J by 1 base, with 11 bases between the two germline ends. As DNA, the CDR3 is TGCAGCGTTCGTAGTTGGTTCCAAGAGACCCAGTACTTC. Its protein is CSVRSWFQETQYF. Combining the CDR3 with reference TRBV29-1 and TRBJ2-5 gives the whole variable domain SAVISQKPSRDICQRGTSLTIQCQVDSQVTMMFWYRQQPGQSLTLIATANQGSEATYESGFVIDKFPISRPNLTFSTLTVSNMSPEDSSIYLCSVRSWFQETQYFGPGTRLLVL.

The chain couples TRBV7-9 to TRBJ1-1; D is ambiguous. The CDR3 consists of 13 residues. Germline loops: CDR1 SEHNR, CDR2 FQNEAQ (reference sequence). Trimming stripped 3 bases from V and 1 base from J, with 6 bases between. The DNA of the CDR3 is TGTGCCAGCAGCTTTACACAGAACACTGAAGCTTTCTTT. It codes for CASSFTQNTEAFF.

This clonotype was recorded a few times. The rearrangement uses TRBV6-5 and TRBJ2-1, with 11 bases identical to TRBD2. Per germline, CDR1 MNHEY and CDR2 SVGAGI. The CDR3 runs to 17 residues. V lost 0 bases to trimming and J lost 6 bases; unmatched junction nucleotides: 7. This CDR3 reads CASSYSLAGGPGNEQFF. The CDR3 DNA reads TGTGCCAGCAGTTACTCGTTAGCGGGGGGGCCGGGCAATGAGCAGTTCTTC.

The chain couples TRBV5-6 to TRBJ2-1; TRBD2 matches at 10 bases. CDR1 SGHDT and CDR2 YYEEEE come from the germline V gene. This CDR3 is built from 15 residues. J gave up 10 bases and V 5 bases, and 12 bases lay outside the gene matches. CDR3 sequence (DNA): TGTGCCAGCAGTTTCAAGCCTAGCGGGAGATCGGAGCAGTTCTTC. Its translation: CASSFKPSGRSEQFF.

In nucleotides, the CDR3 is TGTGCCAGCTCACCGGCGTCGTTCGGGAAGTTCCAAGAGACCCAGTACTTC. This encodes CASSPASFGKFQETQYF. The chain joins TRBV18 to TRBJ2-5; a weak D match, TRBD2 (5 bases). The CDR3 totals 17 residues. CDR1 KGHSH and CDR2 LQKENI come from the germline V gene. The V end lost 3 bases, the J end lost 1 base, and 18 bases lay between the germline ends.

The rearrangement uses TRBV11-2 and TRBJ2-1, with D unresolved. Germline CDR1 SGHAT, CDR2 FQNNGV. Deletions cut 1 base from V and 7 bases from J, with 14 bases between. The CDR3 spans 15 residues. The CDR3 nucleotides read TGTGCCAGCAGCTTAGTGGTTAGGTTTGGGAATGAGCAGTTCTTC. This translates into CASSLVVRFGNEQFF.

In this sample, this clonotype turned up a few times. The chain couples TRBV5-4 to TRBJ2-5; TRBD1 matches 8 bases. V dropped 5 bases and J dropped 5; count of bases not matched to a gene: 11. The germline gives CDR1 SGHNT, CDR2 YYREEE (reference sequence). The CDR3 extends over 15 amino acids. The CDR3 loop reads CASRHAGGAVETQYF. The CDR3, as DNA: TGTGCCAGCAGACACGCAGGGGGCGCGGTGGAGACCCAGTACTTC.

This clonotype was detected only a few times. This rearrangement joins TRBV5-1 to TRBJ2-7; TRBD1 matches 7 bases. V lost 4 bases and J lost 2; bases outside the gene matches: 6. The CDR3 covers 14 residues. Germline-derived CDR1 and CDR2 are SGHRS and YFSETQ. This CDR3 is CASSRTGRAYEQYF. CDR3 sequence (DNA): TGCGCCAGCAGCAGGACAGGTCGTGCCTACGAGCAGTACTTC.

As DNA, the CDR3 is TGTGCCAGCAGTGAAGCGCTTACGTCAGAAGTCAGGGATGAGCAGTTCTTC. This translates into CASSEALTSEVRDEQFF. V is TRBV2 and J is TRBJ2-1, with TRBD1 as a possible D gene (5 bases). The CDR3 is made up of 17 amino acids. From germline, CDR1 is SNHLY and CDR2 FYNNEI. Trimming stripped 0 bases from V and 8 bases from J, with 20 bases between. Looking up the rest from reference TRBV2 and TRBJ2-1 gives the full variable domain: EPEVTQTPSHQVTQMGQEVILRCVPISNHLYFYWYRQILGQKVEFLVSFYNNEISEKSEIFDDQFSVERPDGSNFTLKIRSTKLEDSAMYFCASSEALTSEVRDEQFFGPGTRLTVL.